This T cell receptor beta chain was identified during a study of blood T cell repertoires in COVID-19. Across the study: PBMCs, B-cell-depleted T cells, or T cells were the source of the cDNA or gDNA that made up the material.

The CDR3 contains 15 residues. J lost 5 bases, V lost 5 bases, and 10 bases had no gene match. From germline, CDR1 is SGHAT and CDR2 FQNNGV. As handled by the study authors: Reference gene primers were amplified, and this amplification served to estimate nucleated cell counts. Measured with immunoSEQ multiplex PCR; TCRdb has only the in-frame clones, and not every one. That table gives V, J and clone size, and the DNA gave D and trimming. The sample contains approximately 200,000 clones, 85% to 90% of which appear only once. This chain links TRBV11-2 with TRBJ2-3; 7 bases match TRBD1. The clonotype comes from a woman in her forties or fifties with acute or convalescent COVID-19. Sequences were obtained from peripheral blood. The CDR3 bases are TGTGCCAGCAGCCCCTACCCAGGACAGGAAGATACGCAGTATTTT. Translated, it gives CASSPYPGQEDTQYF.